The sequence of this TCR beta chain was determined in a study of cytomegalovirus exposure and HLA in healthy donors. TCRdb's table, derived via immunoSEQ multiplex PCR, lists solely in-frame clones and lacks some. The sample yields 100,000 to 150,000 clones, 94% seen once. This CDR3 is 17 amino acids long. Germline loops: CDR1 MDHEN, CDR2 SYDVKM. Trimming shortened V by 3 bases and J by 4 bases, and 20 bases separated the two germline ends. The rearrangement joins TRBV28 to TRBJ2-3, with a tentative D call TRBD2 (6 bases). The origin of this receptor is a woman between 18 and 30 years old in good health and CMV-seronegative. Specimen: PBMCs. The CDR3 protein is CASSLPRSGWGADTQYF. The CDR3 nucleotides read TGTGCCAGCAGTTTGCCCAGGTCGGGGTGGGGGGCAGATACGCAGTATTTT.